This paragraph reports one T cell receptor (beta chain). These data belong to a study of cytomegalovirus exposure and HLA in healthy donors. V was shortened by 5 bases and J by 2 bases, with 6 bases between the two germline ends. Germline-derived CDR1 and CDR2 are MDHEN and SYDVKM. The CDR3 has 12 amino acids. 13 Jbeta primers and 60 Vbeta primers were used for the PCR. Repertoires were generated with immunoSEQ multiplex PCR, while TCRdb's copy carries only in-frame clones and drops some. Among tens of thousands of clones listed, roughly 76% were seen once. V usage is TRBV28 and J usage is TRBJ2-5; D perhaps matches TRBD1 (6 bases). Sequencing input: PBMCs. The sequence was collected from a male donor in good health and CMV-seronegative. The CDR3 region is CASSDRQETQYF. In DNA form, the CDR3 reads TGTGCCAGCAGTGACAGGCAAGAGACCCAGTACTTC.